This is a list of T cell receptor beta chains from one sample in a study of shared clonotypes between healthy human individuals. TCRdb keeps only in-frame clones here, not all; method: immunoSEQ multiplex PCR. Of around 560,000 clones in the sample, around 96% are singletons; the top ten hold 0.11%. The sequenced sample consisted of naive CD8+ T cells sorted from blood. Receptors originate from a woman in her twenties or thirties in good health. The CDR3 runs from the conserved cysteine through the conserved F or W. Each record gives: CDR3 length, V gene, D gene, clone size, J gene, CDR3 protein, CDR3 DNA. A D gene is named only where the DNA matches it firmly. Some rows mark clone size as missing; the rest say once, few, many or name a class of expanded clone.

14	TRBV29-1	.	.	TRBJ1-6	CSLDEGKEGSPLHF	TGCAGCCTGGACGAGGGGAAGGAGGGTTCACCCCTCCACTTT
13	TRBV7-9	.	once	TRBJ2-7	CASSLRGTYEQYF	TGTGCCAGCAGCTTAAGGGGGACCTACGAGCAGTACTTC
13	TRBV13	.	.	TRBJ1-1	CASSLGRRVEAFF	TGTGCCAGCAGCTTAGGCAGAAGGGTTGAAGCTTTCTTT
11	TRBV9	.	.	TRBJ1-1	CASSVGPEAFF	TGTGCCAGCAGCGTAGGCCCTGAAGCTTTCTTT
16	TRBV11-2	.	.	TRBJ1-5	CASSLVLGQSNQPQHF	TGTGCCAGCAGCTTAGTTCTTGGACAGAGCAATCAGCCCCAGCATTTT
14	TRBV27	.	.	TRBJ2-7	CASSLTGSPLEQYF	TGTGCCAGCAGTTTAACAGGGTCCCCATTGGAGCAGTACTTC
11	TRBV20-1	.	.	TRBJ2-7	CSAREGYEQYF	TGCAGTGCTAGAGAAGGCTACGAGCAGTACTTC
12	TRBV11-2	.	.	TRBJ1-5	CASSKGDQPQHF	TGTGCCAGCAGCAAAGGGGATCAGCCCCAGCATTTT
14	TRBV7-9	.	once	TRBJ2-5	CASSLDTDQETQYF	TGTGCCAGCAGCTTAGACACGGATCAAGAGACCCAGTACTTC
14	TRBV5-4	TRBD1	.	TRBJ1-2	CASSPDRSNYGYTF	TGTGCCAGCAGCCCGGACAGGTCTAACTATGGCTACACCTTC
15	TRBV27	.	.	TRBJ2-1	CASNQGPRSYNEQFF	TGTGCCAGCAACCAGGGACCGAGGTCCTACAATGAGCAGTTCTTC
15	TRBV28	TRBD1	.	TRBJ1-4	CASSLGTDYNEKLFF	TGTGCCAGCAGTCTCGGGACAGACTATAATGAAAAACTGTTTTTT
14	TRBV25-1	.	.	TRBJ2-7	CASSERGTVREQYF	TGTGCCAGCAGTGAAAGGGGGACCGTCAGGGAGCAGTACTTC
15	TRBV10-3	TRBD1	.	TRBJ2-1	CAISEGQLAYNEQFF	TGTGCCATCAGCGAGGGACAGCTCGCCTACAATGAGCAGTTCTTC
14	TRBV19	.	.	TRBJ2-7	CASSIEGTSYEQYF	TGTGCCAGTAGTATTGAGGGGACGTCATACGAGCAGTACTTC
10	TRBV2	.	.	TRBJ2-7	CASRQHEQYF	TGTGCCAGCAGGCAACACGAGCAGTACTTC
14	TRBV27	.	.	TRBJ2-7	CASSLKGSAYEQYF	TGTGCCAGCAGTTTAAAGGGGTCGGCGTACGAGCAGTACTTC
14	TRBV6-4	.	once	TRBJ1-1	CASSDSGGDTEAFF	TGTGCCAGCAGTGACTCCGGGGGGGACACTGAAGCTTTCTTT
15	TRBV6-4	.	.	TRBJ1-3	CASLRRLNSGNTIYF	TGTGCCAGCCTCCGGCGGCTGAACTCTGGAAACACCATATATTTT
13	TRBV28	.	.	TRBJ2-7	CASSFPGTYEQYF	TGTGCCAGCAGTTTTCCAGGAACCTACGAGCAGTACTTC
16	TRBV10-3	.	.	TRBJ2-5	CAISEGGTRGRETQYF	TGTGCCATCAGTGAGGGAGGGACTCGAGGGCGCGAGACCCAGTACTTC
12	TRBV6-6	.	.	TRBJ1-5	CASSYSPQPQHF	TGTGCCAGCAGTTACTCCCCTCAGCCCCAGCATTTT
14	TRBV4-1	TRBD2	.	TRBJ2-1	CASSIRLAPNEQFF	TGCGCCAGCAGTATAAGACTAGCTCCCAATGAGCAGTTCTTC
15	TRBV19	.	.	TRBJ2-1	CASSISLAPYNEQFF	TGTGCCAGTAGTATTAGTTTAGCGCCTTACAATGAGCAGTTCTTC
14	TRBV14	.	.	TRBJ2-2	CASSQLGLNGELFF	TGTGCCAGCAGCCAACTTGGTCTTAACGGGGAGCTGTTTTTT
14	TRBV15	.	.	TRBJ2-7	CATSRVGRNYEQYF	TGTGCCACCAGCAGAGTTGGCAGAAACTACGAGCAGTACTTC
15	TRBV4-2	TRBD2	.	TRBJ2-7	CASSQTSGRVYEQYF	TGTGCCAGCAGCCAAACTAGCGGGAGGGTGTACGAGCAGTACTTC
14	TRBV9	TRBD1	.	TRBJ1-1	CASSPYRGQTEAFF	TGTGCCAGCAGCCCATACAGGGGGCAGACTGAAGCTTTCTTT
13	TRBV10-3	.	.	TRBJ2-5	CAIKATDQETQYF	TGTGCCATCAAAGCTACCGATCAAGAGACCCAGTACTTC
19	TRBV28	.	.	TRBJ2-7	CASSPSAGLAGRSSYEQYF	TGTGCCAGCAGTCCCAGCGCGGGTTTAGCAGGGAGGAGCTCCTACGAGCAGTACTTC
13	TRBV7-2	.	.	TRBJ1-2	CASSLGVLYGYTF	TGTGCCAGCAGCTTAGGGGTTCTCTATGGCTACACCTTC
13	TRBV27	.	.	TRBJ2-7	CASSFGRSYEQYF	TGTGCCAGCAGTTTTGGTCGGTCATACGAGCAGTACTTC
14	TRBV27	TRBD2	.	TRBJ2-7	CASSLSPTSHEQYF	TGTGCCAGCAGTTTATCCCCGACTAGCCACGAGCAGTACTTC
13	TRBV7-9	.	.	TRBJ2-5	CASRRGSQETQYF	TGTGCCAGCCGAAGGGGATCACAAGAGACCCAGTACTTC
14	TRBV27	TRBD2	.	TRBJ2-1	CASSLGTRGNEQFF	TGTGCCAGCAGTTTGGGGACTAGGGGCAATGAGCAGTTCTTC
11	TRBV6-5	.	.	TRBJ1-1	CASSDSYEAFF	TGTGCCAGCAGCGACAGTTATGAAGCTTTCTTT
14	TRBV28	.	.	TRBJ2-7	CASRAQGIRYEQYF	TGTGCCAGCAGAGCACAGGGAATAAGATACGAGCAGTACTTC